This paragraph reports one TCR beta chain. Its cognate antigen has yet to be identified. Within one base of it there is no much larger clone, and no base qualities were kept. The sample carries other DNA sequences with the same CDR3. This record comes from a study of shared clonotypes between healthy human individuals (dated by TCRdb to the early 2020s). With respect to the entire study: The cohort included a few men and a couple of women between 18 and 49 years of age. For each donor, CD4 naive and CD4 memory were each given three plates, CD8 naive was given two plates, and CD8 memory was given one plate. To estimate repertoire size and how much clonotypes are shared between individuals, the study performed deep sequencing of blood TCR repertoires from roughly five healthy adults. Libraries were prepared and TCR repertoires were sequenced by different laboratories using diverse techniques, in order to increase sequencing depth and limit assay-specific biases. Each donor's leukapheresis produced roughly between about 0.85 and 10 billion PBMCs. What the research found in general, with its limitations: Naive subsets generally had larger estimated clonotype richness than memory subsets did. Rarefaction of sorted-subset datasets indicated incomplete sequencing despite the large sequencing depth. When a handful of donors were compared, the shared fraction of clonotypes was about 5.4% for naive CD4, approximately 3.3% for naive CD8, 2% to 2.5% for memory CD4, and around 0.4% for memory CD8. Based on pairwise subsampling, the degree of clonotype sharing among donors was expected to be affected by sequencing depth. Compared with non-shared clonotypes, the clonotypes found in all four sorted-subset donors had higher generation probabilities. The small number of donors limited the genetic and exposure-history diversity represented. Sampling was limited to blood, and TCR repertoires in tissue likely differ from TCR repertoires in blood.

V lost 0 bases and J lost 2 bases; the stretch between them is 5 bases long. From cysteine to phenylalanine, the CDR3 is 13 amino acids long. The DNA shown is the 39-base CDR3, in frame from base 1. Reading the germline V gene (reference sequence) gives CDR1 SGHNT and CDR2 YYREEE. Healthy HIV-negative adults with no recently reported acute infections or vaccinations were included as donors. Every donor was a Caucasian adult residing in Nashville, Tennessee, USA. Magnetic negative selection was used to enrich CD4+ T cells, after which naive cells were positively selected on CD45RA and the negative fraction became the memory subset. Blood was collected by leukapheresis, and PBMCs were isolated by Ficoll-Histopaque density gradient centrifugation and then cryopreserved in liquid nitrogen vapor phase. Analytical flow cytometry was used to check the purity and quantity of each magnetically sorted T cell population. Each sorted fraction had its genomic DNA isolated and then quantified by UV absorbance on a Nanodrop 2000c.

Using the deep immunoSEQ assay, TCR CDR3 regions were amplified from genomic DNA by multiplex PCR. Extracted genomic DNA from each cell subset was distributed evenly across all wells of several immunoSEQ 96-well plates, and each plate was treated as a replicate. Each replicate PCR for sorted subsets received around 210 ng genomic DNA, equal to roughly 30,000 T cell genomes. Purified libraries were measured with a Qubit 3.0 fluorometer, size-checked on a Bioanalyzer 2100, and measured again with the KAPA Library Quantification kit. A separate single-read 150-cycle Illumina NextSeq 550 flow cell was used to sequence each immunoSEQ 96-well plate. In the authors' own workflow: The immunoSEQ output contained only junctional sequences without quality scores, so filtering could not match that applied to full-length reads. Sequences were annotated with PyIR, a Python wrapper for IgBLAST v1.9, using IMGT germline references to assign V/J genes and CDR3. Any read was removed if the V/J assignment was weak (E-value above 1e-6), the CDR3 was missing, or the read contained stop codons, out-of-frame junctions, or ambiguous translated residues. V3J clonotypes were defined by identical inferred V gene, J gene, and CDR3 amino acid sequence. Percentage overlap between repertoires was computed as shared unique clonotypes divided by the size of the smaller repertoire. RTK rarefaction, the Chao1 estimator, and Recon v2.1 estimates of unobserved clonotypes were used to assess repertoire richness. For all TCRbeta clonotypes obtained by the gDNA method from four donors, generation probabilities were computed with OLGA. TCRdb carries this immuneACCESS record with in-frame sequences only. Its versions omit some clonotypes, under half of them owing to an unresolved V gene in the studies checked, with the rest unexplained. V, J and clone size were drawn from that table, and D and trimming were deduced from the DNA. The sample data list approximately 1.1 million clones, and about four fifths of these were observed just once. Clones ranked in the top ten supply 0.52% of the sample.

The TCR comes from a man aged 18 to 29 in good health. Some clones in this sample may be carry-over from other donors' samples. This receptor chain uses TRBV5-4 and TRBJ1-2, with the identity of the D gene unclear. Sequenced: memory CD4+ T cells from PBMCs. The meaning of the sample's cell subset or site label: CD45RA-negative fraction. The DNA sequence is given as TGTGCCAGCAGCTTGGCTGGAAACTATGGCTACACCTTC. It specifies CASSLAGNYGYTF.